Listed below are T cell receptor beta chains from one sample, sequenced in a study of cytomegalovirus exposure and HLA in healthy donors. Measured with immunoSEQ multiplex PCR; TCRdb has only the in-frame clones, and not every one. The data hold 150,000 to 200,000 clones, with roughly four fifths observed a single time. Material for sequencing was PBMCs. The receptors originated from a man over 45 in good health and CMV-seronegative. CDR3s include the opening cysteine and the closing phenylalanine or tryptophan. The D gene is left open where the match is weak. Expanded clones get a size class; other rows say once, few or many, or leave the size out.

TGTGCCACCGGTGGAGGAGACACATCGACCGGCAATCAGCCCCAGCATTTT,CATGGGDTSTGNQPQHF,TRBJ1-5,TRBV19,.,.
TGTGCCAGCAGCCTGGGACTAGCGGGAGTCAACGAGCAGTTCTTC,CASSLGLAGVNEQFF,TRBJ2-1,TRBV7-9,.,TRBD2
TGTGCCAGCAGGGACCCGGGACTAGCGGAGACCGGGGAGCTGTTTTTT,CASRDPGLAETGELFF,TRBJ2-2,TRBV7-8,few,TRBD2
TGTGCTAGTGCCCGGGACGGAAGACAGGGTGAGCAGTTCTTC,CASARDGRQGEQFF,TRBJ2-1,TRBV12-5,.,TRBD1
TGTGCCTGGAGTTCTAGCGGGTACAATGAGCAGTTCTTC,CAWSSSGYNEQFF,TRBJ2-1,TRBV30,.,TRBD2
TGTGCCAGCAGTTACTCACAACCCACTGAAGCTTTCTTT,CASSYSQPTEAFF,TRBJ1-1,TRBV6-6,.,.
TGTGCCAGCAGCCACACCAGACAGGGCATGAGGGAGCAGTACTTC,CASSHTRQGMREQYF,TRBJ2-7,TRBV6-5,.,TRBD1
TGTGCCAGCAGCTTGGGCAGGAACTATGGCTACACCTTC,CASSLGRNYGYTF,TRBJ1-2,TRBV7-2,.,.
TGTGCCAGCACCCCCCAGGCTAGCCGGACCGGGGAGCTGTTTTTT,CASTPQASRTGELFF,TRBJ2-2,TRBV7-2,.,.
TGTGCCAGTACCAACCGGGGGGGTGGGGAGCTGTTTTTT,CASTNRGGGELFF,TRBJ2-2,TRBV19,.,TRBD2
TGTGCCAGTAGTGTTGGACTAGCGGGGGGAGGGTACACCGGGGAGCTGTTTTTT,CASSVGLAGGGYTGELFF,TRBJ2-2,TRBV19,.,TRBD2
TGCGCCAGCAGCTTGGTTCCCCCTCCGACCTTGGGCGCTGAAGCTTTCTTT,CASSLVPPPTLGAEAFF,TRBJ1-1,TRBV5-1,.,.
TGTGCCAGCAGTCCTATGAGGGCACAAGGTTACACCTTC,CASSPMRAQGYTF,TRBJ1-2,TRBV6-5,few,.
TGCGCCAGCAGCCAAGCCCCGCCGGGGACAGGGGGCTATGGCTACACCTTC,CASSQAPPGTGGYGYTF,TRBJ1-2,TRBV4-1,.,TRBD1
TGCGCCAGCAGCCCCGGGACAGGGGGACTAGCGGGAGAGGACCGGGAGCTGTTTTTT,CASSPGTGGLAGEDRELFF,TRBJ2-2,TRBV5-1,.,TRBD2
TGTGCCAGCAGCTTAGCACAGTTAAATCAGCCCCAGCATTTT,CASSLAQLNQPQHF,TRBJ1-5,TRBV7-2,.,.
TGCGCGCATTGCCGGGACACGAATTTATATAGCAATCAGCCCCAGCATTTT,CAHCRDTNLYSNQPQHF,TRBJ1-5,TRBV23-1,.,.
TGTGCCAGCAGTTTGGCGGGAAGAGAGACCCAGTACTTC,CASSLAGRETQYF,TRBJ2-5,TRBV28,once,.
TGTGCCACGCCACAGTTGTACGAGCAGTACTTC,CATPQLYEQYF,TRBJ2-7,TRBV27,.,.
TGTGCCAGCAGCTTACAGGACAGGGCTTATGGCTACACCTTC,CASSLQDRAYGYTF,TRBJ1-2,TRBV28,.,TRBD1
TGCGCCAGCAGCTTGGTAGGGGGAGTGAACACTGAAGCTTTCTTT,CASSLVGGVNTEAFF,TRBJ1-1,TRBV5-1,few,.
TGTGCCTGGAGCCGAGGCAATCAGCCCCAGCATTTT,CAWSRGNQPQHF,TRBJ1-5,TRBV30,.,.